This TCR beta chain originates from a study of human T cells and chemical hapten exposure (dated by TCRdb to the early 2020s). Some background on the complete study: For sensitization, 2% DPC in acetone was applied to a roughly 2 cm by roughly 2 cm area of upper inner arm skin. The study tracked peripheral blood TCR repertoire changes in vivo during primary and secondary sensitization to the hapten diphenylcyclopropenone (DPC) in alopecia patients. Most of the patients in the cohort were female, and the cohort covered alopecia areata with under or over 50% scalp involvement, alopecia totalis and alopecia universalis. Approximately 28 alopecia patients provided blood for TCR sequencing at one to four time points (pre-sensitization, 2, 6 and 24 weeks). Libraries were pooled for sequencing, and per-sample TCR yields varied mainly because of small differences in library volumes within the pool. Patch tests used Finn chambers with 0.01% DPC on the upper back, scored after 6 days by International Contact Dermatitis Research Group standards. Blood was sampled from patients pre-sensitization (week 0) and at 2, 6 and about 24 weeks after DPC sensitization. Weekly therapeutic DPC doses were additionally applied to the scalp of patients throughout the approximately 23-week study period. Findings and caveats that apply to the study as a whole: DPC sensitization did not change how many TCRs were above 1 in 1000 frequency, and no evidence was found of alterations in global repertoire structure. Patch test score correlated positively with the number of PT1 expanded TCRs, reaching significance at thresholds 8, 16 and 32 but not at 4. All patients had alopecia, a presumed autoimmune disease, so their immune response might differ from that of healthy individuals. After repeated subsampling, changes were observed in the strength of the expansion versus patch-test correlation and in the threshold at which the correlation became significant. Expanded TCRs formed significantly more large CDR3 similarity clusters than pre-sensitization or healthy control sets, consistent with antigen-driven responses.

The CDR3 sequence holds 14 residues, the cysteine and phenylalanine included. Only CDR3 DNA remains: 42 bases, in frame from the first base. For CDR1 and CDR2, the germline V gene (reference sequence) lists LNHNV and YYDKDF. Trimming at the junction amounts to 3 bases on V and 1 base on J, and the germline ends lie 9 bases apart. The library relied on RACE. Sequencer: NextSeq 500. During library preparation, unique molecular identifiers were attached to individual cDNA molecules so that TCRs could be counted quantitatively and reproducibly. From each blood RNA sample, both TCR alpha and TCR beta chains were sequenced. The original pipeline was this. Samples had a median of roughly 91,000 TCRs, with a range from roughly 23,224 to 700,000. V, J and CDR3 annotation of the TCR reads was carried out using the Decombinator software suite. To make PS versus PT1 abundance plots, every sample was subsampled to the same number of TCRs (28,000). TCRs were defined as expanded if absent before sensitization and observed at least eight times at the 2-week time point. TCRdb reprocessing: public reads trimmed at Q25 with fastp, clones called with MiXCR, in-frame beta chains kept. Identical CDR3 proteins give one entry, which carries the most common genes and DNA. The authors' filters were not applied to this entry. Here the sample has 60,000 to 80,000 distinct CDR3 sequences; about 32% occur a single time. The top ten hold around 8.9% of the sample.

In regard to this clonotype: No antigen is known for it. The sample holds no much larger clone one base away, and base qualities are not on file.

The time point label of this sample denotes: patch test 1, 2 weeks after DPC sensitization. According to the study, the label for this sample's treatment or condition signals: therapeutic diphenylcyclopropenone sensitization with weekly scalp DPC. At every patch-test visit, the blood draw took place before the patch test was put on. To be eligible, patients had to be aged 18 to 70, diagnosed with alopecia and judged suitable for DPC therapy, while pregnant patients were excluded. Total RNA was extracted from unfractionated whole blood that had been collected in Tempus Blood RNA tubes. The sequence joins TRBV15 to TRBJ2-5; the D gene is perhaps TRBD1 or TRBD2, as each covers 5 bases. The sequencing here drew on whole blood, taken in connection with sensitization to the hapten diphenylcyclopropenone (DPC). The TCR originated in a man aged 35 to 55 with alopecia areata. Some clones in this sample may be carry-over from other donors' samples. CDR3 reads: CATSSEGPQETQYF. The DNA sequence is TGTGCCACCAGCAGCGAGGGGCCCCAAGAGACCCAGTACTTC.